The clone carrying this T cell receptor beta chain was counted between two and nine times. Its antigen is as yet unknown. Amplification by 5'RACE using constant-segment primers produced TCR alpha and TCR beta cDNA libraries that carried sample barcodes and UMIs. TCRdb reprocessed the 5' RACE reads with MiXCR, giving one entry per CDR3 protein. The sample includes about 210,000 distinct CDR3 sequences, under 30% of them seen just once. CDR3 length: 14 amino acids. V gave up 0 bases and J gave up 4 bases, with 9 bases separating them. The germline V gene has CDR1 MNHEY and CDR2 SVGAGI. These data come from a study of T-cell memory formation after mild COVID-19. Looking at the study overall: TCR clustering was largely donor specific. Study-wide results and caveats: Among clones peaking at day 37 in the second wave, SARS-CoV-2 specificity remained unconfirmed.

The sequence was collected from an adult woman who had mild COVID-19 (a few samples of this study predate the infection). Cell type and time point are not known. The sample was PBMCs or a T cell subset sorted from them (not recorded which). The chain has TRBV6-5 and TRBJ1-2, with D unresolved. The CDR3 bases are TGTGCCAGCAGTTACTCTGGGAACGGCTATGGCTACACCTTC. Translation gives CASSYSGNGYGYTF.